Reported below is one TCR beta chain. The antigen is undetermined. V was trimmed by 2 bases and J by 4 bases, leaving 10 bases between them. The CDR3 sequence is 14 residues long. Germline loops: CDR1 SGHRS, CDR2 YFSETQ. Sample-barcoded 5' priming and a J-beta primer mix drove a second PCR of about 6 to 11 cycles. TCRdb reprocessed the 5' RACE reads via MiXCR and lists one record per CDR3 protein. The profile shows roughly 1.4 million distinct CDR3 sequences, roughly 59% of them singletons. These data originate in a study of blood T cells in healthy people across ages. Study outcomes and limitations: More naive CD4+ cells and higher diversity were found in long-lived than in aged donors.

All donors came from Russia, were Caucasian and healthy, and spanned ages roughly 6 to 100. The chain uses TRBV5-1 and TRBJ1-5; D not certain. The receptor was derived from a man between 18 and 35 years old in good health. The sample was blood. CDR3: CASSFGDGNQPQHF. The CDR3 DNA sequence: TGCGCCAGCAGCTTTGGAGACGGAAATCAGCCCCAGCATTTT.